The 22 T cell receptor beta chains below all came from one sample that was sequenced in a study of blood T cells in healthy people across ages. A J-beta primer mix and a sample-barcoded 5' primer were used in a second PCR of about 7 to 12 cycles. TCRdb reprocessed the 5' RACE reads with MiXCR, giving one entry per CDR3 protein. The sample comprises fewer than 1 million distinct CDR3 sequences, approximately 44% of which are singletons, and roughly 19% rests with the top ten. Sequencing was carried out using blood. All receptors come from a man between 60 and 75 years old in good health.

For this clonotype: A much larger clone differs from this one at a single base, so this may be a read error. V is TRBV30 and J is TRBJ2-1, with TRBD2 identical over 7 bases. CDR3 length: 12 amino acids. The germline CDR1 and CDR2 sequences are GTSNPN and SVGIG (reference sequence). Trimming at V came to 5 bases and at J to 6 bases, leaving 4 bases not matched to a gene. CDR3 in DNA: TGTGCCTGGGGTGGACTAGGCAATGAGCAGTTCTTC. It is translated as CAWGGLGNEQFF.

This clonotype came up a few times. This chain links TRBV7-8 with TRBJ1-2, with a possible D match to TRBD1 (5 bases). This CDR3 spans 13 amino acids. Germline CDR1 is SGHVS and CDR2 is FQNEAQ. With 1 base removed from V and 6 bases from J, the gap between germline ends came to 9 bases. CDR3: CASSLGQGHGYTF. The CDR3 region has the DNA TGTGCCAGCAGCTTAGGCCAGGGTCATGGCTACACCTTC. Together with reference TRBV7-8 and TRBJ1-2, the CDR3 gives the full variable domain: GAGVSQSPRYKVAKRGQDVALRCDPISGHVSLFWYQQALGQGPEFLTYFQNEAQLDKSGLPSDRFFAERPEGSVSTLKIQRTQQEDSAVYLCASSLGQGHGYTFGSGTRLTVV.

V is TRBV6-2 or TRBV6-3 and J is TRBJ1-1, with D possibly being TRBD1 (5 bases). The CDR3 contains 13 residues. V was clipped by 6 bases and J by 7 bases, with 15 bases between them. CDR1 MNHEY and CDR2 SVGEGT come from the germline V gene. CDR3 in amino acids: CASRKDSIGEAFF. Written as DNA, the CDR3 is TGTGCCAGCAGAAAAGACAGTATCGGTGAAGCTTTCTTT.

This clonotype has just a few counts. V is TRBV7-2 and J is TRBJ2-1; D may match TRBD1 or TRBD2 (6 bases each). The CDR3 is made up of 18 amino acids. Germline assignment: CDR1 SGHTA and CDR2 FQGNSA. Trimming left V 5 bases short and J 0 bases short, with 20 bases between. The CDR3: CASSVRGRGEASYNEQFF. The CDR3 DNA reads TGTGCCAGCAGCGTAAGGGGTAGGGGGGAAGCCTCCTACAATGAGCAGTTCTTC.

Concerning this clonotype itself: Its ends do not fully match the called genes, so a read error is possible. CDR3: CVSSLGLENIQYF. The CDR3 DNA is TGTGTCAGCAGCTTAGGACTAGAAAACATTCAGTACTTC. This chain uses TRBV7-2 with TRBJ2-7, with 7 positions matching TRBD2. The J call may be incorrect, as the DNA end agrees better with TRBJ2-4. The CDR3 runs 13 residues. CDR1 is SGHTA, CDR2 FQGNSA, per germline.

In this sample, this clonotype turned up a few times. The chain employs TRBV20-1 and TRBJ2-2, with 8 bases lining up with TRBD1. This CDR3 is 15 amino acids long. Losses at the gene ends were 0 bases for V and 5 bases for J; bases not matched to a gene: 5. The germline CDR1 and CDR2 sequences are DFQATT and SNEGSKA (reference sequence). CDR3: CSARDDRGRTGELFF. The CDR3, as DNA: TGCAGTGCTAGAGATGACAGGGGCCGTACCGGGGAGCTGTTTTTT.

The chain is built from TRBV6-5 and TRBJ2-7; 9 bases are a match to TRBD2. This CDR3 has 15 amino acids. Germline-derived CDR1 and CDR2 are MNHEY and SVGAGI. With V trimmed by 5 bases and J by 9 bases, 14 bases remained unmatched. This CDR3 is CASSPIRRGGPGQYF. DNA for the CDR3: TGTGCCAGCAGTCCCATAAGGCGGGGGGGCCCCGGGCAGTACTTC.

V usage is TRBV28 and J usage is TRBJ2-1, with TRBD1 identical over 9 bases. V dropped 5 bases and J dropped 10; count of bases not matched to a gene: 12. Per germline, CDR1 MDHEN and CDR2 SYDVKM. This CDR3 comprises 15 residues. CDR3 nucleotide sequence: TGTGCCAGCAGTATTACTGGGACAGGGCGGTGGGAGCAGTTCTTC. Translating it yields CASSITGTGRWEQFF.

The chain combines TRBV27 with TRBJ1-1; TRBD1 matches 7 bases. Trimming took 5 bases from V and 6 from J; bases not matched to a gene: 9. The CDR3 has 14 amino acids. In germline, CDR1 is MNHEY, CDR2 SMNVEV (reference sequence). The CDR3 sequence is CASSPPEGAAEAFF. CDR3 nucleotide sequence: TGTGCCAGCAGTCCCCCGGAGGGGGCCGCTGAAGCTTTCTTT.

The sample holds a few counts of this clonotype. The J gene is TRBJ2-7, the V gene TRBV4-2; perhaps TRBD2 as D (5 bases). V was trimmed by 9 bases and J by 0 bases, leaving 18 bases between them. CDR1 is LGHNA, CDR2 YNFKEQ, per germline. The CDR3 is made up of 15 amino acids. The chain's CDR3 is CASTRGKESSYEQYF. CDR3 nucleotides: TGTGCCAGTACCCGAGGGAAGGAAAGCTCCTACGAGCAGTACTTC.

The rearrangement uses TRBV6-2 or TRBV6-3 and TRBJ2-5; possible D gene TRBD2, 5 bases. Germline-derived CDR1 and CDR2 are MNHEY and SVGEGT. The V gene lost 7 bases and the J gene lost 5 bases, with 11 bases spanning the gap. This CDR3 has 12 residues. The CDR3 here is CASTEGWETQYF. The CDR3, as DNA: TGTGCCAGCACTGAGGGCTGGGAGACCCAGTACTTC.

The V and J genes are TRBV15 and TRBJ2-5; tentatively, D is TRBD1 or TRBD2 (6 bases each). Trimming removed 1 base at V and 2 bases at J, with 8 bases between. The CDR3 covers 14 residues. Looked up from germline, CDR1 is LNHNV and CDR2 is YYDKDF (reference sequence). The CDR3 spells CATSRGGAQETQYF. The CDR3 coding sequence is TGTGCCACCAGCAGAGGGGGGGCTCAAGAGACCCAGTACTTC. Based on the CDR3 plus reference TRBV15 and TRBJ2-5, the full variable domain is DAMVIQNPRYQVTQFGKPVTLSCSQTLNHNVMYWYQQKSSQAPKLLFHYYDKDFNNEADTPDNFQSRRPNTSFCFLDIRSPGLGDTAMYLCATSRGGAQETQYFGPGTRLLVL.

V usage is TRBV7-2 and J usage is TRBJ2-5, with a tentative D call TRBD1 (5 bases). The tail of the sequence fits TRBJ2-7 better, so the J call may be wrong. Germline V gives CDR1 SGHTA, CDR2 FQGNSA. CDR3 length: 14 amino acids. The CDR3 nucleotides read TGTGCCAGCAGCTTAGGGGGCGTTAACTACGAGCAGTACTTC. It codes for CASSLGGVNYEQYF.

The V gene is TRBV6-5, the J gene TRBJ2-3; maybe TRBD2 (5 bases). The CDR3 contains 11 residues. Germline V gene sequence: CDR1 MNHEY, CDR2 SVGAGI. V was pared by 8 bases and J by 7 bases, with 10 bases between. CDR3 nucleotides: TGTGCCAGCCGGGGTCAACATACGCAGTATTTT. Translated: CASRGQHTQYF.

This clonotype came up a few times. V is TRBV20-1 and J is TRBJ2-5, with D tentatively TRBD1 or TRBD2 (5 bases each). Germline assignment: CDR1 DFQATT and CDR2 SNEGSKA (reference sequence). Deletions cut 8 bases from V and 3 bases from J, with 16 bases between. There are 13 residues in the CDR3. This CDR3 reads CSRSTGAEETQYF. Here the CDR3 DNA reads TGCAGTCGTTCTACCGGGGCCGAAGAGACCCAGTACTTC.

This clonotype was seen a handful of times. The gene calls are TRBV11-2 and TRBJ2-5, with TRBD1 identical over 8 bases. Germline V gives CDR1 SGHAT, CDR2 FQNNGV. The J segment lost 2 bases and the V segment lost 7 bases, leaving 9 bases of the junction unmatched. The CDR3 totals 15 residues. Here the CDR3 DNA reads TGTGCCAGCACCGGACAGGGTCTGGCGCAAGAGACCCAGTACTTC. It yields the protein CASTGQGLAQETQYF.

This clonotype has more than one count but fewer than ten. The genes are TRBV7-9 and TRBJ2-1, with D possibly being TRBD1 (5 bases). The CDR3 sequence is 14 residues long. The V and J ends lost 2 bases and 5 bases respectively, with 10 bases between them. Per germline, CDR1 SEHNR and CDR2 FQNEAQ (reference sequence). CDR3 sequence reads: CASSLLGANNEQFF. The CDR3 nucleotides read TGTGCCAGCAGCTTACTAGGGGCCAACAATGAGCAGTTCTTC. Drawing the rest from reference TRBV7-9 and TRBJ2-1, the complete variable domain is DTGVSQNPRHKITKRGQNVTFRCDPISEHNRLYWYRQTLGQGPEFLTYFQNEAQLEKSRLLSDRFSAERPKGSFSTLEIQRTEQGDSAMYLCASSLLGANNEQFFGPGTRLTVL.

This clonotype showed up many times. V and J are TRBV10-3 and TRBJ2-1, with D possibly being TRBD1 or TRBD2 (6 bases each). Germline CDR1 is ENHRY and CDR2 is SYGVKD. V shed 2 bases and J shed 8 bases, with 13 bases lying between them. The CDR3 runs to 14 residues. The CDR3: CAISERGVRDEQFF. For the CDR3, the DNA is TGTGCCATCAGTGAGAGGGGGGTTCGGGATGAGCAGTTCTTC.

V gene TRBV5-1 combines with J gene TRBJ2-2, with D perhaps matching TRBD2 (6 bases). CDR1 SGHRS and CDR2 YFSETQ come from the germline V gene. The CDR3 has 15 residues. V lost 4 bases to trimming and J lost 4 bases, with 14 bases between them. CDR3 coding DNA: TGCGCCAGCAGCAAGGAGGGCGGCCGCACCGGGGAGCTGTTTTTT. It is translated as CASSKEGGRTGELFF.

On this clonotype: Because it lacks the conserved phenylalanine or tryptophan at the end, this CDR3 is likely a read error. The J gene is TRBJ2-7, the V gene TRBV4-1; 10 bases map to TRBD1. CDR1 is MGHRA and CDR2 is YSYEKL in the germline V gene. V lost 4 bases to trimming and J lost 2 bases; unmatched junction nucleotides: 5. The CDR3 length is 15 residues. The CDR3 loop is CASSPGQGLTYEQYS. The CDR3 region has the DNA TGCGCCAGCAGCCCGGGACAGGGGCTAACCTACGAGCAGTACTCC.

In its sample, this clonotype was seen a few times. This sequence joins TRBV5-6 and TRBJ2-6; D is undetermined. Germline V CDR1 and CDR2: SGHDT, YYEEEE. The germline V and J ends were trimmed by 1 base and 0 bases, with 5 bases remaining between them. The CDR3 covers 15 residues. This chain's CDR3 is CASSLISSGANVLTF. The DNA of the CDR3 is TGTGCCAGCAGCTTGATTAGCTCTGGGGCCAACGTCCTGACTTTC.

This clonotype was seen more than once but under ten times. The chain has TRBV7-9 and TRBJ2-1, with D perhaps being TRBD1 or TRBD2 (6 bases each). Germline lookup yields CDR1 SEHNR and CDR2 FQNEAQ (reference sequence). The CDR3 has 14 amino acids. Trimming took 6 bases from V and 9 from J, leaving 18 bases between them. The CDR3 here is CASREQGLGGEQFF. CDR3 coding DNA: TGTGCCAGCAGGGAACAGGGTTTGGGGGGTGAGCAGTTCTTC.